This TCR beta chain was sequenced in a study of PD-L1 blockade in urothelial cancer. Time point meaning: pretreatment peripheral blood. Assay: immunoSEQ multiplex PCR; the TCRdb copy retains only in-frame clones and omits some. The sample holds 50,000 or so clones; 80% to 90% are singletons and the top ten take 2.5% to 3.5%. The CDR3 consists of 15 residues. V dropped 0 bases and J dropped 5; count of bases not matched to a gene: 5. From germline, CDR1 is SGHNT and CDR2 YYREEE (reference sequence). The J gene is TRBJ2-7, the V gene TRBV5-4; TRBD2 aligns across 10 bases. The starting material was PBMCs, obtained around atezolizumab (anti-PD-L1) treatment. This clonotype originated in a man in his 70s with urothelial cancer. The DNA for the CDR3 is TGTGCCAGCAGCTTGGCGGGACTAGCGAGAAACGAGCAGTACTTC. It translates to CASSLAGLARNEQYF.